The clone carrying this TCR beta chain was detected many times. CDR3 length: 16 amino acids. Germline CDR1 LNHNV, CDR2 YYDKDF (reference sequence). Trimming at V came to 5 bases and at J to 1 base, leaving 6 bases not matched to a gene. TCRdb reprocessed the PCR reads via MiXCR and lists one record per CDR3 protein. The table has about 320,000 distinct CDR3 sequences, 24% seen once. The sample belongs to a study of molecular identifiers for immune sequencing clone quantification. The source of this sequence is a human donor in good health. Some libraries in this study had Jurkat cell RNA spiked in. Material: naive CD8+ T cells from blood, with Jurkat cell RNA spiked in. The subset: FACS-sorted CD8+CD4-CCR7+CD45RA+ naive T cells. This rearrangement joins TRBV15 to TRBJ1-5; the match to TRBD1 covers 9 bases. CDR3 in DNA: TGTGCCACCAGCGCCATGGGGACAGGGAGCAATCAGCCCCAGCATTTT. This gives the protein CATSAMGTGSNQPQHF. The variable domain in full, with the rest retrieved from reference TRBV15 and TRBJ1-5, is DAMVIQNPRYQVTQFGKPVTLSCSQTLNHNVMYWYQQKSSQAPKLLFHYYDKDFNNEADTPDNFQSRRPNTSFCFLDIRSPGLGDTAMYLCATSAMGTGSNQPQHFGDGTRLSIL.